The clone carrying this T cell receptor beta chain was seen many times. Its target is not known. The V segment lost 4 bases and the J segment 2 bases; nucleotides outside the gene matches: 4. Germline V gives CDR1 MNHNS, CDR2 SASEGT. The CDR3 is 14 amino acids. These data belong to a study of T cells in Graves' hyperthyroidism and ophthalmopathy. Study-level background: The initial diagnosis was the point when peripheral blood was collected, ahead of any treatment. Study outcomes and limitations: Ophthalmopathy could be told apart from stable hyperthyroidism with a 13 V-J model. The model identified upcoming ophthalmopathy a median around 6 months ahead of onset.

Amplified regions were TCR beta CDR3 sequences from RNA transcripts. HTBI primers drove first-round RT-PCR of the TCR CDR3. Using its own MiXCR run on the multiplex PCR reads, TCRdb lists one record per CDR3 protein. The repertoire has 300,000 to 500,000 distinct CDR3 sequences, around an eighth of them found once; the top ten carry around 27%. The study based diagnoses on clinical symptoms, serum thyroxine and TRAb, thyroid ultrasound and orbital computed tomography. The sequence derives from a man aged 45-65 years with Graves' ophthalmopathy. The genes are TRBV6-1 and TRBJ1-2, with 7 bases matching TRBD1. The sequencing input was blood. CDR3 sequence: CASSGGQINYGYTF. CDR3 DNA sequence: TGTGCCAGCAGTGGGGGACAGATAAACTATGGCTACACCTTC.